Shown below are 28 T cell receptor beta chains from a single sample sequenced in a study of neurological immune-mediated disorders. Each CDR3 protein gets one entry after TCRdb re-called the 5' RACE reads with MiXCR. The profile shows tens of thousands of distinct CDR3 sequences, 9.5% to 12% of them singletons. Sequencing used PBMCs. The receptor source for this set is a man in his sixties in good health.

In this sample, this clonotype turned up many times. This chain joins TRBV5-1 and TRBJ2-1, with TRBD1 as a possible D gene (6 bases). The CDR3 extends over 15 amino acids. Trimming pared 1 base from V and 8 bases from J, leaving 16 bases between. Germline assignment: CDR1 SGHRS and CDR2 YFSETQ. CDR3 in DNA: TGCGCCAGCAGCTTGTGGCCAGGGGCGCAATATGAGCAGTTCTTC. This encodes CASSLWPGAQYEQFF. Full variable domain (missing parts from reference TRBV5-1 and TRBJ2-1): KAGVTQTPRYLIKTRGQQVTLSCSPISGHRSVSWYQQTPGQGLQFLFEYFSETQRNKGNFPGRFSGRQFSNSRSEMNVSTLELGDSALYLCASSLWPGAQYEQFFGPGTRLTVL.

This clonotype was observed a few times. The chain employs TRBV7-2 and TRBJ2-5, with 11 bases that match TRBD2. From germline, CDR1 is SGHTA and CDR2 FQGNSA. Trimming took 0 bases from V and 7 from J; bases not matched to a gene: 7. The CDR3 is 16 residues long. CDR3 nucleotide sequence: TGTGCCAGCAGCTTAGCGATAGCGGGGGGGCTTGCGACCCAGTACTTC. The encoded protein is CASSLAIAGGLATQYF.

This clonotype showed up many times. The chain couples TRBV5-1 to TRBJ2-7; D might be TRBD2 (6 bases). The CDR3 length is 15 residues. CDR1 is SGHRS and CDR2 is YFSETQ in the germline V gene. The V gene lost 1 base and the J gene lost 3 bases, with 14 bases spanning the gap. The CDR3 loop reads CASSLTSGDFYEQYF. Here the CDR3 DNA reads TGCGCCAGCAGCTTGACCTCGGGGGACTTCTACGAGCAGTACTTC.

At least ten counts were recorded for this clonotype. This sequence joins TRBV7-9 and TRBJ2-1; tentatively, D is TRBD2 (6 bases). This CDR3 is built from 14 residues. Germline CDR1 and CDR2: SEHNR and FQNEAQ (reference sequence). The V end was cut by 6 bases, the J end by 3 bases, with 12 bases between. The CDR3 nucleotides are TGTGCCAGCAGAGGCGGGGTTGACTACAATGAGCAGTTCTTC. Protein: CASRGGVDYNEQFF.

J is TRBJ2-3 and V is TRBV5-5, with TRBD2 as a possible D gene (6 bases). The CDR3 runs to 16 residues. Germline values: CDR1 SGHKS, CDR2 YYEKEE (reference sequence). CDR3 loop: CESSLRGVPSTDTQYF. For the CDR3, the DNA is TGTGAAAGCAGCTTGCGCGGGGTACCTAGCACAGATACGCAGTATTTT.

The table lists this clonotype with many counts. This chain uses TRBV5-1 with TRBJ2-3; 12 bases map to TRBD2. The germline V gene encodes CDR1 SGHRS and CDR2 YFSETQ. This CDR3 has 17 amino acids. V shed 0 bases, J shed 4 bases, and the junction held 6 bases outside the gene matches. Written as DNA, the CDR3 is TGCGCCAGCAGCTTGGGCCCGACTAGCGGGGGTGCAGATACGCAGTATTTT. Protein: CASSLGPTSGGADTQYF.

This clonotype was counted between two and nine times. The chain uses TRBV4-1 and TRBJ1-1; D unresolved. The germline gives CDR1 MGHRA, CDR2 YSYEKL. V was clipped by 2 bases and J by 1 base, with 8 bases between them. The CDR3 is 14 amino acids. Here the CDR3 reads CASSQLTENTEAFF. CDR3 nucleotides: TGCGCCAGCAGCCAATTAACAGAGAACACTGAAGCTTTCTTT.

This clonotype appeared many times. The V gene is TRBV20-1, the J gene TRBJ2-5, with TRBD2 matching over 9 bases. The junction had 8 bases not matched to a gene; V was cut back by 3 bases and J by 3 bases. The CDR3 covers 15 residues. Germline assignment: CDR1 DFQATT and CDR2 SNEGSKA (reference sequence). CDR3 region: CSASGSGGLEETQYF. The CDR3 DNA is TGCAGTGCTAGTGGTAGCGGGGGACTTGAAGAGACCCAGTACTTC.

In its sample, this clonotype was seen many times. The rearrangement uses TRBV20-1 and TRBJ1-5, with unresolved D. This CDR3 has 12 residues. Trimming removed 7 bases at V and 1 base at J, with 8 bases between. CDR1 is DFQATT and CDR2 is SNEGSKA in the germline V gene (reference sequence). The CDR3 DNA sequence: TGCAGTGTTTGGCAGAGCAATCAGCCCCAGCATTTT. Residues: CSVWQSNQPQHF.

This clonotype was picked up many times. The genes are TRBV5-6 and TRBJ2-3; 8 positions agree with TRBD1. Looked up from germline, CDR1 is SGHDT and CDR2 is YYEEEE. This CDR3 spans 13 amino acids. The trim removed 4 bases at V and 3 bases at J, leaving 1 base unmatched. In DNA, the CDR3 is TGTGCCAGCAGCGGACAGGGAACAGATACGCAGTATTTT. Translation gives CASSGQGTDTQYF.

The V gene is TRBV2, the J gene TRBJ2-3; D possibly corresponds to TRBD2 (5 bases). With 3 bases removed from V and 4 bases from J, the gap between germline ends came to 17 bases. The CDR3 runs to 16 residues. CDR1 is SNHLY and CDR2 is FYNNEI in the germline V gene. For the CDR3, the DNA is TGTGCCAGCAGTGAGTCTATAGGGCCTAGCCCAGATACGCAGTATTTT. It yields the protein CASSESIGPSPDTQYF.

This clonotype has a count of ten or more. J is TRBJ1-4 and V is TRBV7-2; TRBD1 aligns across 7 bases. This CDR3 is 14 amino acids long. Germline V gives CDR1 SGHTA, CDR2 FQGNSA. V shed 4 bases, J shed 5 bases, and the junction held 4 bases outside the gene matches. CDR3 region: CASSSGQLNEKLFF. The CDR3 nucleotides are TGTGCCAGCAGCTCGGGACAGCTAAATGAAAAACTGTTTTTT.

This clonotype was recorded at least ten times. The chain carries TRBV5-1 and TRBJ1-2; no definite D call. Germline V gene data show CDR1 as SGHRS and CDR2 as YFSETQ. V was shortened by 0 bases and J by 6 bases, with 12 bases between the two germline ends. CDR3 length equals 14 residues. In DNA, the CDR3 is TGCGCCAGCAGCTTGGATGCCAGCAGCAATGGCTACACCTTC. It encodes CASSLDASSNGYTF.

This clonotype was seen many times. This chain connects TRBV21-1 to TRBJ1-1. TRBV21-1 is classified as a pseudogene. The CDR3 loop spans 15 amino acids. The CDR3 region is CASSKEGQLNTEAFF. CDR3 sequence (DNA): TGTGCCAGCAGCAAAGAAGGCCAGCTGAACACTGAAGCTTTCTTT.

This clonotype was counted only a few times. The CDR3 sequence: CASSQVNMGFITDTQYF. DNA for the CDR3: TGCGCCAGCAGCCAAGTTAACATGGGGTTTATCACAGATACGCAGTATTTT. The chain combines TRBV4-1 with TRBJ2-3, with no clear D. The V and J ends lost 1 base and 2 bases respectively, with 16 bases between them. Germline assignment: CDR1 MGHRA and CDR2 YSYEKL. The CDR3 is 17 residues long.

The chain carries TRBV6-5 and TRBJ2-7; D may match TRBD1 or TRBD2 (5 bases each). This CDR3 region has 14 residues. Germline values: CDR1 MNHEY, CDR2 SVGAGI. Deletions cut 0 bases from V and 9 bases from J, with 15 bases between. The CDR3 reads CASSYSSGPKRQYF. CDR3 DNA sequence: TGTGCCAGCAGTTACTCGTCGGGACCGAAAAGGCAGTACTTC.

V and J are TRBV5-1 and TRBJ1-4; weak D call: TRBD1 (5 bases). This CDR3 has 13 residues. V was shortened by 1 base and J by 6 bases, with 7 bases between the two germline ends. Per the germline V gene, CDR1 is SGHRS and CDR2 is YFSETQ. The CDR3 spells CASSLLGDEKLFF. Written as DNA, the CDR3 is TGCGCCAGCAGCTTGTTGGGGGATGAAAAACTGTTTTTT.

This clonotype was recorded at least ten times. V is TRBV6-1 and J is TRBJ2-3, with 11 bases matching TRBD1. Germline CDR1 MNHNS, CDR2 SASEGT. There are 16 residues in the CDR3. The J segment lost 3 bases and the V segment lost 6 bases, leaving 8 bases of the junction unmatched. CDR3 DNA: TGTGCCAGCAGGGACGGACAGGGGGCCGGGACAGATACGCAGTATTTT. This codes for CASRDGQGAGTDTQYF.

The sample holds a few counts of this clonotype. V and J are TRBV19 and TRBJ1-2; D possibly corresponds to TRBD1 (5 bases). Germline V lookup: CDR1 LNHDA, CDR2 SQIVND (reference sequence). Trimming pared 8 bases from V and 0 bases from J, leaving 13 bases between. The CDR3 sequence is 14 residues long. The CDR3 coding sequence is TGTGCCAGTCGGGGGGTAGGCACTAACTATGGCTACACCTTC. As protein: CASRGVGTNYGYTF.

The rearrangement links TRBV27 to TRBJ2-1, with TRBD2 identical over 11 bases. The CDR3 has 18 residues. Trimming removed 4 bases from V and 3 bases from J; junction bases left unmatched: 11. Germline CDR1 reads MNHEY; CDR2 reads SMNVEV (reference sequence). CDR3 DNA: TGTGCCAGCAGTTCCCCGGCTAGCGGGGGGCCGCGCTACAATGAGCAGTTCTTC. It specifies CASSSPASGGPRYNEQFF.

In its sample, this clonotype was seen many times. V and J are TRBV5-1 and TRBJ1-6; TRBD1 is a possible D gene (6 bases). This CDR3 comprises 14 residues. V was clipped by 0 bases and J by 10 bases, with 11 bases between them. Looked up from germline, CDR1 is SGHRS and CDR2 is YFSETQ. As DNA, the CDR3 is TGCGCCAGCAGCTTGGAGGGGGTTCGGTCACCCCTCCACTTT. Its translation: CASSLEGVRSPLHF. The entire variable domain, with the rest obtained from reference TRBV5-1 and TRBJ1-6, is as follows: KAGVTQTPRYLIKTRGQQVTLSCSPISGHRSVSWYQQTPGQGLQFLFEYFSETQRNKGNFPGRFSGRQFSNSRSEMNVSTLELGDSALYLCASSLEGVRSPLHFGNGTRLTVT.

This clonotype was detected many times. This chain links TRBV7-2 with TRBJ1-6, with D possibly being TRBD1 (5 bases). Germline CDR1 SGHTA, CDR2 FQGNSA. This CDR3 comprises 16 residues. Trimming took off 0 bases at V and 5 bases at J, with 11 bases between the two ends. CDR3 sequence (DNA): TGTGCCAGCAGCTTAGCGGGGCAGGGTAATAATTCACCCCTCCACTTT. It specifies CASSLAGQGNNSPLHF.

This clonotype was seen many times. The chain couples TRBV29-1 to TRBJ2-3; 12 nucleotides agree with TRBD2. The CDR3 has 18 amino acids. After removal of 6 bases from V and 5 bases from J, the junction contained 18 bases not matched to a gene. Germline assignment: CDR1 SQVTM and CDR2 ANQGSEA. The CDR3 DNA reads TGCAGCGTCAGACTAGCGGGGGCCGTCGGTTGGCAAGGAGATACGCAGTATTTT. Its translation: CSVRLAGAVGWQGDTQYF.

This clonotype was counted ten times or more. This CDR3 is CSAIPQASSYNEQFF. In nucleotides, the CDR3 is TGCAGTGCCATCCCCCAGGCAAGCTCCTACAATGAGCAGTTCTTC. The V gene is TRBV20-1, the J gene TRBJ2-1, with D uncertain. V lost 6 bases to trimming and J lost 0 bases, with 15 bases between them. The CDR3 is 15 residues long. Per the germline V gene, CDR1 is DFQATT and CDR2 is SNEGSKA (reference sequence).

This clonotype was counted only a few times. A clone one base away is much larger, so this may be a read error. The CDR3 bases are TGCAGCGCCGTAACAACAGTGGTCACTGAAGCTTTCTTT. This gives the protein CSAVTTVVTEAFF. The V and J genes are TRBV29-1 and TRBJ1-1; no clear D. CDR1 is SQVTM and CDR2 is ANQGSEA in the germline V gene. The V and J ends lost 7 bases and 4 bases respectively, with 16 bases between them. This CDR3 has 13 residues.

This clonotype occurred many times. The V call is TRBV5-1, the J call TRBJ2-5, with D possibly being TRBD2 (6 bases). V was cut by 4 bases and J by 1 base, with 8 bases left in between. Germline V gives CDR1 SGHRS, CDR2 YFSETQ. The CDR3 is made up of 13 amino acids. CDR3 sequence: CASSLGGQETQYF. In nucleotides, the CDR3 is TGCGCCAGCAGCCTGGGGGGCCAAGAGACCCAGTACTTC. The complete variable domain, with remaining parts taken from reference TRBV5-1 and TRBJ2-5, reads KAGVTQTPRYLIKTRGQQVTLSCSPISGHRSVSWYQQTPGQGLQFLFEYFSETQRNKGNFPGRFSGRQFSNSRSEMNVSTLELGDSALYLCASSLGGQETQYFGPGTRLLVL.

The sample holds one count of this clonotype. A read error may produce the germline difference seen at one junction end. The chain is built from TRBV20-1 and TRBJ1-2; 7 bases fit TRBD1. The germline gives CDR1 DFQATT, CDR2 SNEGSKA (reference sequence). The CDR3 totals 13 residues. The CDR3 sequence is CSAVTGDAYGYTF. The CDR3 coding sequence is TGTAGTGCTGTTACAGGGGACGCTTATGGCTACACCTTC.

This clonotype was picked up many times. V usage is TRBV7-9 and J usage is TRBJ1-1, with no clear D. V shed 6 bases and J shed 10 bases, with 21 bases lying between them. In germline, CDR1 is SEHNR, CDR2 FQNEAQ (reference sequence). CDR3 size: 14 residues. The CDR3 loop is CASRSSSGPRGAFF. The CDR3 DNA follows: TGTGCCAGCAGATCCTCCTCCGGGCCCCGGGGAGCTTTCTTT.